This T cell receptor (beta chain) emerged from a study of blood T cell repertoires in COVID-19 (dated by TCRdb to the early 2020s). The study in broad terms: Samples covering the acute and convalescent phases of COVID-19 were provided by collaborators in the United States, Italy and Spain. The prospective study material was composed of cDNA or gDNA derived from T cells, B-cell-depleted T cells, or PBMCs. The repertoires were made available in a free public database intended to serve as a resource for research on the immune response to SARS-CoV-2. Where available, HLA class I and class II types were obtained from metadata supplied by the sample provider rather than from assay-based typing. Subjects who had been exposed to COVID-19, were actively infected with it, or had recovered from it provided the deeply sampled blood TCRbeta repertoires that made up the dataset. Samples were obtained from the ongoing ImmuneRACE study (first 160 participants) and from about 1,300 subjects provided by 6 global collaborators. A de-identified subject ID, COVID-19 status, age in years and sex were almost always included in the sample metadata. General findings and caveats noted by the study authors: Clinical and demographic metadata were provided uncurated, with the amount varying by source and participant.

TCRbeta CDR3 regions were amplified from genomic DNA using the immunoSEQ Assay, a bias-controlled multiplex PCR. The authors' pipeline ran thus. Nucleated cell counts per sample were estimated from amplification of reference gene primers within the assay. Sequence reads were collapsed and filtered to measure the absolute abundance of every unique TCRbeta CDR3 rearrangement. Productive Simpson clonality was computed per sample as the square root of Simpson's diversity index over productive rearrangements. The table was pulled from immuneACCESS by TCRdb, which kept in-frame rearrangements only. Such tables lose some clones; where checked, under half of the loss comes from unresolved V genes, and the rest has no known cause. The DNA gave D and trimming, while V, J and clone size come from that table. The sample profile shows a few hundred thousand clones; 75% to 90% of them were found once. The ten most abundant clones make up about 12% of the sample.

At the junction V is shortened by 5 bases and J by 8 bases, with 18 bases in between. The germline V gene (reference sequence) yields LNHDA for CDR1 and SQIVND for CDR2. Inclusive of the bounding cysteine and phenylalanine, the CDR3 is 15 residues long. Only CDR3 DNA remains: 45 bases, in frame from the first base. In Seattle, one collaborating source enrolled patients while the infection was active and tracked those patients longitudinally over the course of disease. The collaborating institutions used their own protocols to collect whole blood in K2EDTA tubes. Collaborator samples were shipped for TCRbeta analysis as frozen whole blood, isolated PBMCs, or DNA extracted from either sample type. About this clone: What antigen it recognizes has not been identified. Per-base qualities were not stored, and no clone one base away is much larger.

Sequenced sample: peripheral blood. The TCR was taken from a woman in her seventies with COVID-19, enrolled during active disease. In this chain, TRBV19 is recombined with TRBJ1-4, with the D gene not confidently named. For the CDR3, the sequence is CASSDPGGLGEKLFF. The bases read TGTGCCAGTAGTGATCCGGGCGGGTTAGGGGAAAAACTGTTTTTT.